This entry describes one T cell receptor beta chain. This entry is derived from a study of blood T cell repertoires in COVID-19. The overall study: PBMCs, B-cell-depleted T cells, or T cells provided the cDNA or gDNA that made up the material.

Data came from immunoSEQ multiplex PCR; TCRdb stores just in-frame clones and leaves some out. The table shows about 100,000 clones, with 86% occurring only once. The V end was cut by 2 bases, the J end by 4 bases, with 14 bases between. Germline CDR1 and CDR2: MNHEY and SMNVEV (reference sequence). The CDR3 sequence is 15 residues long. Material: peripheral blood. The chain has TRBV27 and TRBJ1-2; no firm D call. The sequence was obtained from a man aged 80 or over with acute or convalescent COVID-19. This CDR3 is CASSLQPGDPYGYTF. The CDR3 DNA reads TGTGCCAGCAGTTTACAACCTGGAGACCCCTATGGCTACACCTTC.